Following are 10 T cell receptor beta chains from one sample sequenced in a study of blood T cell repertoires in COVID-19. Sequencing used immunoSEQ multiplex PCR; TCRdb keeps in-frame clones, though not all of them. Among around 380,000 clones listed, 81% were seen once. The sequencing input was peripheral blood. These receptors were taken from a human donor with acute or convalescent COVID-19. The donor label of this sample is uncertain.

The chain employs TRBV7-9 and TRBJ1-4, with D perhaps TRBD1 (6 bases). Per the germline V gene, CDR1 is SEHNR and CDR2 is FQNEAQ (reference sequence). The ends were cut back, 0 bases at V and 4 bases at J, with 6 bases in the middle. The CDR3 covers 14 residues. The CDR3 here is CASSLAGGNEKLFF. In nucleotides, the CDR3 is TGTGCCAGCAGCTTAGCAGGGGGTAATGAAAAACTGTTTTTT.

V is TRBV6-6 and J is TRBJ2-3, with a possible D match to TRBD1 (5 bases). V lost 6 bases and J 0 bases, leaving 13 bases between the germline ends. Germline V gene data show CDR1 as MNHNY and CDR2 as SVGAGI (reference sequence). The length of the CDR3 is 15 residues. The CDR3 region is CASRLDRSSTDTQYF. CDR3 sequence (DNA): TGTGCCAGCAGACTCGACAGATCTAGCACAGATACGCAGTATTTT.

This clone was picked up one time. This chain uses TRBV9 with TRBJ1-1; 7 bases are a match to TRBD1. Germline CDR1 SGDLS, CDR2 YYNGEE. The CDR3 has 15 amino acids. The ends lost 4 bases at V and 7 bases at J; junction bases unmatched: 13. DNA for the CDR3: TGTGCCAGCAGCTCCCAGACAGGGTGGGGGAATGAAGCTTTCTTT. Residues: CASSSQTGWGNEAFF.

The chain carries TRBV24-1 and TRBJ2-2; 13 bases are a match to TRBD2. CDR3 size: 18 residues. Per the germline V gene, CDR1 is KGHDR and CDR2 is SFDVKD. Trimming cost V 3 bases and J 7 bases; bases outside gene matches: 10. CDR3 sequence (DNA): TGTGCCACCAGTGATGCTACTAGCGGGAGGGCCCTCCACGGGGAGCTGTTTTTT. Its protein product is CATSDATSGRALHGELFF.

This clone was found a few times. The chain is built from TRBV7-9 and TRBJ1-1; possibly TRBD1 for D (5 bases). The V and J ends lost 1 base and 7 bases respectively, with 16 bases between them. The germline V gene encodes CDR1 SEHNR and CDR2 FQNEAQ (reference sequence). The CDR3 runs 15 residues. CDR3 sequence reads: CASSLGGREAVEAFF. CDR3 nucleotide sequence: TGTGCCAGCAGCTTAGGGGGCAGGGAAGCTGTTGAAGCTTTCTTT.

V and J are TRBV7-8 and TRBJ1-2, with 8 bases identical to TRBD1. This CDR3 spans 12 amino acids. Germline CDR1 reads SGHVS; CDR2 reads FQNEAQ. Trimming took 11 bases from V and 3 from J; bases not matched to a gene: 5. CDR3 residues: CAFPGGDYGYTF. CDR3 nucleotides: TGTGCCTTCCCAGGGGGCGACTATGGCTACACCTTC.

The chain uses TRBV6-4 and TRBJ1-1; D possibly corresponds to TRBD1 (5 bases). Germline loops: CDR1 MRHNA, CDR2 SNTAGT. This CDR3 has 13 amino acids. Trimming took off 5 bases at V and 3 bases at J, with 10 bases between the two ends. The CDR3 here is CASSLIRDTEAFF. The CDR3 bases are TGTGCCAGCAGTTTAATCAGGGACACTGAAGCTTTCTTT.

The chain combines TRBV3-1 (or the pseudogene TRBV3-2) with TRBJ2-5; 7 bases fit TRBD2. With 2 bases clipped from V and 5 bases from J, the junction kept 2 bases outside the gene matches. The CDR3 contains 13 residues. Germline CDR1 is LGHDT and CDR2 is YNNKEL (reference sequence). The CDR3 DNA sequence: TGTGCCAGCAGCCAATACGGGGGGGAGACCCAGTACTTC. Translated, it gives CASSQYGGETQYF.

The chain combines TRBV28 with TRBJ1-1; 8 positions match TRBD1. The CDR3 sequence is 15 residues long. Germline loops: CDR1 MDHEN, CDR2 SYDVKM. The junction had 11 bases not matched to a gene; V was cut back by 6 bases and J by 5 bases. The CDR3, as DNA: TGTGCCAGCAGGCCCCGGGACAGGAAGGGGACTGAAGCTTTCTTT. Protein: CASRPRDRKGTEAFF.

The CDR3 sequence is CASSWDREKLFF. The CDR3, as DNA: TGTGCCAGCAGTTGGGACAGAGAAAAACTGTTTTTT. The chain carries TRBV6-5 and TRBJ1-4; 7 bases match TRBD1. Trimming cost V 4 bases and J 8 bases; bases outside gene matches: 1. The CDR3 length is 12 residues. Looked up from germline, CDR1 is MNHEY and CDR2 is SVGAGI.